The rows below give T cell receptor beta chains drawn from one sample of a study of shared clonotypes between healthy human individuals. Sequencing was performed with immunoSEQ multiplex PCR; in TCRdb, only in-frame clones are kept and a portion is missing. The table records about 2.3 million clones, over 85% of them present only once. Sequenced: naive CD4+ T cells from PBMCs. The receptors shown here come from a man younger than 35 in good health. Some clones in this sample may be carry-over from other donors' samples. The CDR3 runs from the conserved cysteine through the conserved F or W. The order of the fields is clone size, V gene, D gene, J gene, CDR3 protein, CDR3 DNA. D genes are given only for firm matches. Some rows mark clone size as missing; the rest say once, few, many or name a class of expanded clone.

>-|TRBV6-5|TRBD1|TRBJ2-5
CASRDRLLETQYF
TGTGCCAGCAGGGACAGGCTGTTGGAGACCCAGTACTTC
>-|TRBV28|TRBD2|TRBJ2-7
CASSLLGGREVQYF
TGTGCCAGCAGTTTATTGGGGGGGCGGGAGGTGCAGTACTTC
>-|TRBV2|TRBD1|TRBJ2-7
CASSDQGVGYEQYF
TGTGCCAGCAGTGACCAGGGGGTCGGCTACGAGCAGTACTTC
>-|TRBV12-5|-|TRBJ2-2
CASGLDRTGELFF
TGTGCTAGTGGCCTAGACCGTACCGGGGAGCTGTTTTTT
>-|TRBV7-9|TRBD2|TRBJ2-7
CASSPGLAVYEQYF
TGTGCCAGCAGCCCGGGACTAGCGGTCTACGAGCAGTACTTC
>-|TRBV6-5|-|TRBJ2-2
CASHTSSRDTGELFF
TGTGCCAGCCATACTAGCTCCCGGGACACCGGGGAGCTGTTTTTT
>-|TRBV5-1|-|TRBJ1-2
CASSFLRANYGYTF
TGCGCCAGCAGCTTTCTCAGGGCTAACTATGGCTACACCTTC
>-|TRBV7-2|TRBD2|TRBJ2-5
CASSLLTSGGQETQYF
TGTGCCAGCAGCTTGTTGACTAGCGGGGGCCAAGAGACCCAGTACTTC
>-|TRBV18|-|TRBJ2-2
CASSPVQGSSNTGELFF
TGTGCCAGCTCTCCTGTACAGGGATCGTCGAACACCGGGGAGCTGTTTTTT
>-|TRBV20-1|-|TRBJ1-2
CSARTDYGYTF
TGCAGTGCTAGAACTGACTATGGCTACACCTTC
>-|TRBV11-2|TRBD2|TRBJ2-1
CASSLGASGSYRGNEQFF
TGTGCCAGCAGCTTGGGGGCTAGCGGGAGTTATCGGGGCAATGAGCAGTTCTTC
>-|TRBV9|-|TRBJ1-5
CASSVGSGINQPQHF
TGTGCCAGCAGCGTAGGATCAGGGATCAATCAGCCCCAGCATTTT
>once|TRBV28|TRBD2|TRBJ2-1
CASFPGGVVNEQFF
TGTGCCAGCTTCCCTGGGGGGGTCGTGAATGAGCAGTTCTTC
>-|TRBV19|-|TRBJ1-3
CASSIVGQPHSGNTIYF
TGTGCCAGTAGTATAGTTGGACAACCACACTCTGGAAACACCATATATTTT
>-|TRBV4-1|TRBD2|TRBJ2-3
CASSQDGGGTQYF
TGCGCCAGCAGCCAAGATGGGGGGGGTACGCAGTATTTT
>-|TRBV28|-|TRBJ1-1
CASRGRILGRAFF
TGTGCCAGCAGGGGACGGATTCTAGGGCGAGCTTTCTTT
>-|TRBV29-1|TRBD2|TRBJ2-1
CSVSTSGSTNEQFF
TGCAGCGTTTCTACTAGCGGGAGTACAAATGAGCAGTTCTTC
>-|TRBV19|TRBD1|TRBJ2-1
CASSTAPRTGALNEQFF
TGTGCCAGTAGTACGGCCCCAAGGACAGGGGCCCTCAATGAGCAGTTCTTC
>-|TRBV5-1|TRBD2|TRBJ2-5
CASSLYSLAEETQYF
TGCGCCAGCAGCTTGTACAGCCTAGCGGAAGAGACCCAGTACTTC
>-|TRBV14|-|TRBJ2-3
CASSQDRIRGDTQYF
TGTGCCAGCAGCCAAGACAGGATCCGGGGGGATACGCAGTATTTT
>-|TRBV18|-|TRBJ2-1
CASSEDYPRRGNEQFF
TGTGCCAGCTCAGAAGACTATCCAAGGAGAGGGAATGAGCAGTTCTTC
>once|TRBV28|-|TRBJ2-1
CASSKGGSPYNEQFF
TGTGCCAGCAGTAAAGGGGGATCCCCCTACAATGAGCAGTTCTTC
>-|TRBV7-9|-|TRBJ1-3
CASSLARQVSGNTIYF
TGTGCCAGCAGCTTAGCAAGACAGGTCTCTGGAAACACCATATATTTT
>-|TRBV5-1|TRBD1|TRBJ2-1
CASSLGDSYNEQFF
TGCGCCAGCAGCTTGGGGGACAGCTACAATGAGCAGTTCTTC
>-|TRBV5-1|-|TRBJ2-3
CASSGQGGDTQYF
TGCGCCAGCAGCGGGCAGGGAGGAGATACGCAGTATTTT
>-|TRBV5-1|TRBD1|TRBJ2-1
CASSLERQGSLFF
TGCGCCAGCAGCTTGGAAAGACAGGGGTCTCTGTTCTTC
>-|TRBV5-1|-|TRBJ1-2
CASTPDEESYTF
TGCGCCAGCACACCCGATGAGGAGAGCTACACCTTC
>-|TRBV7-6|-|TRBJ2-1
CASSSGHPPYNEQFF
TGTGCCAGCAGCTCGGGACACCCCCCCTACAATGAGCAGTTCTTC
>-|TRBV5-6|TRBD1|TRBJ1-3
CASSLGTGTAGNTIYF
TGTGCCAGCAGCTTGGGGACAGGGACGGCTGGAAACACCATATATTTT
>-|TRBV4-2|TRBD2|TRBJ2-1
CASSQSGSSYNEQFF
TGTGCCAGCAGCCAAAGCGGGAGCTCCTACAATGAGCAGTTCTTC
>few|TRBV19|TRBD2|TRBJ2-7
CASSSRLAPWEQYF
TGTGCCAGTAGTTCAAGACTAGCGCCATGGGAGCAGTACTTC
>-|TRBV28|-|TRBJ2-7
CASGSAGLPAYEQYF
TGTGCCAGCGGCTCGGCGGGCCTACCCGCCTACGAGCAGTACTTC
>-|TRBV25-1|-|TRBJ1-1
CASARLGGLAAFF
TGTGCCAGCGCCCGTCTAGGCGGGCTAGCAGCTTTCTTT
>-|TRBV5-1|-|TRBJ1-1
CASSLMSLRGTEAFF
TGCGCCAGCAGCTTGATGAGTCTCAGGGGCACTGAAGCTTTCTTT
>-|TRBV18|TRBD1|TRBJ1-5
CASSRDRYNSNQPQHF
TGTGCCAGCTCACGGGACAGGTACAATAGCAATCAGCCCCAGCATTTT
>-|TRBV6-6|TRBD2|TRBJ2-7
CASSYGAGVYEQYF
TGTGCCAGCAGTTACGGCGCGGGAGTCTACGAGCAGTACTTC
>few|TRBV10-3|TRBD1|TRBJ1-1
CAISPTDRGTTEAFF
TGTGCCATCAGTCCCACCGACAGGGGAACAACTGAAGCTTTCTTT
>-|TRBV7-8|-|TRBJ1-1
CASSLGAGSAFF
TGTGCCAGCAGCTTAGGAGCAGGATCGGCTTTCTTT
>-|TRBV5-1|-|TRBJ2-5
CASSWGNAVLSSETQYF
TGCGCCAGCAGCTGGGGGAATGCGGTTCTTTCCAGCGAGACCCAGTACTTC
>-|TRBV30|-|TRBJ2-7
CAQAGLVEQYF
TGTGCCCAGGCGGGATTAGTCGAGCAGTACTTC
>once|TRBV19|TRBD1|TRBJ2-2
CASSSQQGGNGELFF
TGTGCCAGTAGTAGCCAACAGGGGGGAAACGGGGAGCTGTTTTTT
>-|TRBV7-3|-|TRBJ1-1
CASSLAPGRTNTEAFF
TGTGCCAGCAGCCTAGCACCGGGACGGACGAACACTGAAGCTTTCTTT
>-|TRBV7-3|-|TRBJ2-5
CASSIQSGTVETQYF
TGTGCCAGCAGCATACAGTCCGGGACCGTGGAGACCCAGTACTTC
>-|TRBV6-5|TRBD2|TRBJ2-5
CASRTSALGTQYF
TGTGCCAGCAGAACTAGCGCCCTCGGGACCCAGTACTTC
>-|TRBV2|TRBD1|TRBJ1-1
CASSTGAGTEAFF
TGTGCCAGCAGTACAGGGGCCGGGACTGAAGCTTTCTTT
>-|TRBV6-1|TRBD1|TRBJ1-6
CASSTRDRGNSPLHF
TGTGCCAGCAGTACCCGGGACAGGGGGAATTCACCCCTCCACTTT
>-|TRBV4-1|TRBD1|TRBJ2-3
CASSQELAGGTDTQYF
TGCGCCAGCAGCCAAGAGCTGGCAGGGGGAACAGATACGCAGTATTTT
>-|TRBV6-1|-|TRBJ2-7
CASSDLGLNNYEQYF
TGTGCCAGCAGTGATCTAGGGCTGAATAACTACGAGCAGTACTTC
>once|TRBV2|-|TRBJ1-2
CASRGNREGYGYTF
TGTGCCAGCAGGGGAAACAGGGAAGGCTATGGCTACACCTTC